A single T cell receptor beta chain is shown here with its context. The antigen remains undetermined. Trimming cost V 3 bases and J 2 bases; bases outside gene matches: 12. This CDR3 is 17 amino acids long. Looked up from germline, CDR1 is SGHDT and CDR2 is YYEEEE. The data originate from a study of OX40 agonist ivuxolimab in advanced cancers. For the study at large: Patients in the trial were receiving intravenous ivuxolimab every 2 weeks, at doses of 0.01 to 10 mg/kg. Notes on the study in general: Expanded clones tended on average to be more numerous among CD8+ T cells than CD4+. Partial responders receiving 0.1-3.0 mg/kg showed among the lowest clonal expansion. Dose levels from 0.1 to 3.0 mg/kg saw CD4+ and CD8+ blood T cells expand clonally by week 6.

Some clones are missing from TCRdb's copy, which holds only in-frame ones; the method was immunoSEQ multiplex PCR. The sample shows some 99,000 clones, roughly 95% of them seen only once. Sequencing used CD4+ or CD8+ T cells sorted from blood, obtained in a trial of the OX40 agonist ivuxolimab. The clonotype was recovered from an adult with an advanced solid tumor such as melanoma, head and neck, liver or kidney cancer. The chain is built from TRBV5-6 and TRBJ2-7; 9 bases line up with TRBD1. The CDR3 nucleotides read TGTGCCAGCAGCTCCCGATTCGCCGGGACAGGGACCTACGAGCAGTACTTC. It encodes CASSSRFAGTGTYEQYF.